This entry features one T cell receptor beta chain sequence. Antigen specificity is unknown. This sample was taken from a study of cytomegalovirus exposure and HLA in healthy donors. Study-level findings and limits: Usually a TCR sequence was rare, but some public TCRs were found in many donors.

The assay was immunoSEQ multiplex PCR, and TCRdb's table has in-frame clones only and misses some. This sample has about 150,000 clones, with 86% found just once. Trimming took off 0 bases at V and 9 bases at J, with 21 bases between the two ends. The CDR3 spans 17 residues. Per the germline V gene, CDR1 is LNHNV and CDR2 is YYDKDF (reference sequence). Sequenced sample: PBMCs. The receptor comes from a human donor in good health. J is TRBJ2-1 and V is TRBV15; D perhaps matches TRBD1 (6 bases). The CDR3 sequence is CATSRDGQRGIAAEQFF. CDR3 bases: TGTGCCACCAGCAGAGACGGACAGAGAGGAATCGCCGCTGAGCAGTTCTTC. The full variable domain, with the rest looked up from reference TRBV15 and TRBJ2-1, is DAMVIQNPRYQVTQFGKPVTLSCSQTLNHNVMYWYQQKSSQAPKLLFHYYDKDFNNEADTPDNFQSRRPNTSFCFLDIRSPGLGDTAMYLCATSRDGQRGIAAEQFFGPGTRLTVL.